This is a list of T cell receptor beta chains from one sample in a study of early T cells in non-severe SARS-CoV-2 infection. TCRdb re-derived calls from the 5' RACE reads in MiXCR, one entry per CDR3 protein. Altogether 60,000 to 70,000 distinct CDR3 sequences are present, 9.1% being singletons, with the ten largest covering approximately 3%. The sample was whole blood. Receptors originate from an adult who was a healthcare worker with PCR-confirmed SARS-CoV-2 infection or an uninfected control (not recorded which). Each CDR3 is given with its conserved first and last residue. The D gene is left open where the match is weak. Only part of the rows carry a size: once, few, many, or a class if the clone is expanded.

>few|TRBV7-3|TRBJ2-3|.
CASSSLYGTRDTQYF
TGTGCCAGCAGCTCACTATACGGGACAAGGGATACGCAGTATTTT
>many|TRBV2|TRBJ2-1|TRBD2
CASSEGLAGYNEQFF
TGTGCCAGCAGTGAAGGACTAGCGGGATACAATGAGCAGTTCTTC
>medium-sized|TRBV5-1|TRBJ2-2|TRBD2
CASSPQPGTSASNTGELFF
TGCGCCAGCAGCCCACAACCCGGGACTAGCGCCTCGAACACCGGGGAGCTGTTTTTT
>.|TRBV28|TRBJ1-6|.
CASSLFASAGQDSPLHF
TGTGCCAGCAGTTTATTCGCCTCTGCGGGGCAAGATTCACCCCTCCACTTT
>few|TRBV20-1|TRBJ1-1|.
CSASMPSGTNTEAFF
TGCAGTGCTAGCATGCCTTCAGGAACGAACACTGAAGCTTTCTTT
>.|TRBV28|TRBJ2-2|.
CASRTPAAAGELFF
TGTGCCAGCAGGACCCCCGCGGCTGCCGGGGAGCTGTTTTTT
>.|TRBV11-2|TRBJ2-7|.
CASSPRAGGEQYF
TGTGCCAGCAGCCCGCGGGCCGGGGGCGAGCAGTACTTC
>.|TRBV30|TRBJ2-1|.
CAWNSPGSEQFF
TGTGCCTGGAATTCCCCGGGTAGTGAGCAGTTCTTC
>.|TRBV5-6|TRBJ1-6|.
CASSLGPDGRNSPLHF
TGTGCCAGCAGCCTTGGTCCAGACGGTCGGAATTCACCCCTCCACTTT
>.|TRBV29-1|TRBJ1-4|TRBD1
CSVPGQGYEKLFF
TGCAGCGTACCGGGACAGGGGTACGAAAAACTGTTTTTT
>.|TRBV19|TRBJ2-7|.
CASKGTSYEQYF
TGTGCCAGTAAAGGGACGTCCTACGAGCAGTACTTC
>.|TRBV7-7|TRBJ2-2|TRBD1
CASSRGTGLNTGELFF
TGTGCCAGCAGTCGAGGGACAGGGCTTAACACCGGGGAGCTGTTTTTT
>few|TRBV7-6|TRBJ2-3|.
CASSTTADTDTQYF
TGTGCCAGCAGCACGACTGCGGACACAGATACGCAGTATTTT
>few|TRBV7-9|TRBJ2-2|.
CASSTPLLWRDNGELFF
TGTGCCAGCAGCACCCCCCTCCTCTGGCGGGATAACGGGGAGCTGTTTTTT
>.|TRBV7-3|TRBJ2-3|TRBD2
CASSGGADTQYF
TGTGCCAGCAGCGGGGGGGCAGATACGCAGTATTTT
>few|TRBV2|TRBJ1-4|.
CASTAGSTNEKLFF
TGTGCCAGCACGGCGGGATCAACTAATGAAAAACTGTTTTTT
>many|TRBV30|TRBJ2-1|TRBD2
CAWSATSRQFF
TGTGCCTGGAGTGCGACTAGCCGGCAGTTCTTC
>few|TRBV29-1|TRBJ2-1|.
CSSVRDPGSYNEQFF
TGCAGCTCGGTCAGGGATCCAGGCTCCTACAATGAGCAGTTCTTC
>.|TRBV29-1|TRBJ1-2|TRBD1
CSTEGQGLSYYGYTF
TGCAGCACCGAAGGACAGGGGCTTTCATACTATGGCTACACCTTC
>few|TRBV7-2|TRBJ2-7|.
CASSLAGLSYEQYF
TGTGCCAGCAGCTTAGCAGGGCTATCCTACGAGCAGTACTTC
>.|TRBV4-2|TRBJ1-2|.
CASSQAQAIYGYTF
TGTGCCAGCAGCCAAGCCCAGGCGATCTATGGCTACACCTTC
>.|TRBV11-2|TRBJ2-3|.
CASSEGVASADTQYF
TGTGCCAGCAGCGAAGGGGTGGCTAGCGCAGATACGCAGTATTTT
>few|TRBV2|TRBJ1-2|.
CASSEHVDVYTF
TGTGCCAGCAGTGAACATGTGGACGTCTACACCTTC
>many|TRBV6-5|TRBJ1-2|.
CASSLQVTNYGYTF
TGTGCCAGCAGTCTTCAGGTGACTAACTATGGCTACACCTTC
>few|TRBV7-2|TRBJ2-7|TRBD2
CASSLFPPGLAVSYEQYF
TGTGCCAGCAGCTTATTTCCCCCGGGGCTAGCGGTGTCCTACGAGCAGTACTTC
>.|TRBV5-1|TRBJ2-7|TRBD2
CASSAERDLYSYEQYF
TGCGCCAGCAGCGCGGAGCGGGACCTTTACTCCTACGAGCAGTACTTC